Presented here are 28 T cell receptor beta chains from one specimen sequenced in a study of shared clonotypes between healthy human individuals. Some clones are missing from TCRdb's copy, which holds only in-frame ones; the method was immunoSEQ multiplex PCR. The profile shows some 480,000 clones, around 80% of them singletons. The specimen sequenced was PBMCs. The receptors stem from a woman aged 40 to 55 in good health. Some clones in this sample may be carry-over from other donors' samples.

This chain connects TRBV29-1 to TRBJ1-2; TRBD1 matches at 7 bases. This CDR3 region has 12 residues. CDR1 and CDR2 from the germline V gene are SQVTM and ANQGSEA. V lost 5 bases, J lost 5 bases, and 5 bases stayed unmatched. Here the CDR3 reads CSVSGTDYGYTF. CDR3 DNA: TGCAGCGTTTCCGGGACAGATTATGGCTACACCTTC.

This sequence joins TRBV15 and TRBJ2-2, with TRBD2 as a possible D gene (6 bases). The V gene lost 7 bases and the J gene lost 1 base, with 16 bases spanning the gap. The CDR3 has 16 residues. Germline CDR1 reads LNHNV; CDR2 reads YYDKDF (reference sequence). In DNA form, the CDR3 reads TGTGCCACCACGGACCGGGACTGGTGGAACACCGGGGAGCTGTTTTTT. Translation: CATTDRDWWNTGELFF.

The chain employs TRBV28 and TRBJ1-2, with no clear D. CDR1 and CDR2 from the germline V gene are MDHEN and SYDVKM. There are 13 residues in the CDR3. Trimming removed 3 bases from V and 4 bases from J, with 9 bases in between. The CDR3 DNA reads TGTGCCAGCAGTTTCCAGAAATCCTATGGCTACACCTTC. Residues: CASSFQKSYGYTF.

The J gene is TRBJ2-1, the V gene TRBV7-9, with 9 bases aligning to TRBD2. Germline V CDR1 and CDR2: SEHNR, FQNEAQ (reference sequence). The CDR3 length is 16 residues. V gave up 1 base and J gave up 8 bases; unmatched junction bases: 9. CDR3 region: CASSLGGSGSVDEQFF. CDR3 coding DNA: TGTGCCAGCAGCTTAGGGGGTAGCGGGAGTGTGGATGAGCAGTTCTTC.

The chain joins TRBV7-8 to TRBJ2-5, with a possible D match to TRBD2 (6 bases). CDR3 length: 14 residues. Trimming took 5 bases from V and 5 from J, leaving 15 bases between them. Germline V CDR1 and CDR2: SGHVS, FQNEAQ. This CDR3 reads CASSLAFGRETQYF. Written as DNA, the CDR3 is TGTGCCAGCAGCCTTGCATTTGGGAGGGAGACCCAGTACTTC.

The rearrangement uses TRBV7-9 and TRBJ1-2, with 7 bases matching TRBD1. Germline values: CDR1 SEHNR, CDR2 FQNEAQ (reference sequence). The CDR3 runs to 15 residues. J gave up 4 bases and V 5 bases, and 10 bases lay outside the gene matches. CDR3 sequence: CASSQTGSLLYGYTF. The CDR3 nucleotides are TGTGCCAGCAGCCAGACAGGGAGCCTCCTCTATGGCTACACCTTC.

The chain uses TRBV5-4 and TRBJ1-6; 9 bases align to TRBD1. Losses at the gene ends were 4 bases for V and 8 bases for J; bases not matched to a gene: 7. CDR3 size: 15 residues. Germline CDR1 is SGHNT and CDR2 is YYREEE (reference sequence). The CDR3 DNA reads as TGTGCCAGCAGCCCCGTCGGGGACAGGGATTCACCCCTCCACTTT. Translated, it gives CASSPVGDRDSPLHF.

This chain uses TRBV5-5 with TRBJ2-7; D is ambiguous. This CDR3 has 11 residues. CDR1 and CDR2 from the germline V gene are SGHKS and YYEKEE (reference sequence). Trimming stripped 2 bases from V and 4 bases from J, with 4 bases between. The CDR3 DNA reads as TGTGCCAGCAGCTTTGGGTACGAGCAGTACTTC. Translation: CASSFGYEQYF.

This CDR3 reads CASSHSSGRPYEQYF. CDR3 DNA sequence: TGCGCCAGCAGCCATTCTAGCGGGAGGCCGTACGAGCAGTACTTC. V is TRBV4-3 and J is TRBJ2-7, with 11 bases that match TRBD2. After removal of 3 bases from V and 4 bases from J, the junction contained 5 bases not matched to a gene. Germline CDR1 reads LGHNA; CDR2 reads YSLEER. The CDR3 is 15 amino acids.

The J gene is TRBJ2-5, the V gene TRBV2; D not certain. The length of the CDR3 is 13 residues. Per the germline V gene, CDR1 is SNHLY and CDR2 is FYNNEI. V dropped 7 bases and J dropped 1 base, with 10 bases sitting between them. The CDR3 region is CASKSTSQETQYF. The CDR3, as DNA: TGTGCCAGCAAATCGACAAGCCAAGAGACCCAGTACTTC.

The chain carries TRBV19 and TRBJ2-7; TRBD1 might be the D (6 bases). CDR3 length equals 14 residues. V gave up 5 bases and J gave up 2 bases, with 13 bases separating them. Germline CDR1 reads LNHDA; CDR2 reads SQIVND (reference sequence). The CDR3 DNA is TGTGCCAGTAGTGCCGGGACATCCGCCTACGAGCAGTACTTC. Translated: CASSAGTSAYEQYF. The whole variable domain, remainder taken from reference TRBV19 and TRBJ2-7, is DGGITQSPKYLFRKEGQNVTLSCEQNLNHDAMYWYRQDPGQGLRLIYYSQIVNDFQKGDIAEGYSVSREKKESFPLTVTSAQKNPTAFYLCASSAGTSAYEQYFGPGTRLTVT.

V and J are TRBV13 and TRBJ2-7, with 12 bases aligning to TRBD2. Germline V gene lookup returns CDR1 PRHDT and CDR2 FYEKMQ (reference sequence). The CDR3 is 14 residues long. After removal of 5 bases from V and 5 bases from J, the junction contained 4 bases not matched to a gene. CDR3 DNA: TGTGCCAGCAGCCCTGGACTAGCGGGAAACGAGCAGTACTTC. This translates into CASSPGLAGNEQYF.

J is TRBJ2-1 and V is TRBV6-6, with 15 nucleotides matching TRBD2. The V gene end was trimmed by 4 bases and the J gene end by 7 bases; junction bases not matched to a gene: 5. The CDR3 runs to 16 residues. CDR1 is MNHNY and CDR2 is SVGAGI in the germline V gene (reference sequence). CDR3 in DNA: TGTGCCAGCAGTTCCGGACTAGCGGGGGGGGAGAATGAGCAGTTCTTC. Its translation is CASSSGLAGGENEQFF.

The chain has TRBV5-3 and TRBJ1-2; D possibly corresponds to TRBD1 (5 bases). TRBV5-3 is an open reading frame whose function is uncertain. This CDR3 is 14 amino acids long. The V and J ends lost 4 bases and 3 bases respectively, with 13 bases between them. CDR3 DNA: TGTGCCAGAAGCGTGCGCCGACAGTACTATGGCTACACCTTC. This translates into CARSVRRQYYGYTF.

As DNA, the CDR3 is TGTGCCAGCAGCTTCCTAGCGGGAGAGGGAGAGCAGTATTTT. Its translation: CASSFLAGEGEQYF. The chain combines TRBV7-9 with TRBJ2-3; the match to TRBD2 covers 10 bases. V dropped 3 bases and J dropped 11; count of bases not matched to a gene: 8. The CDR3 has 14 residues. Germline CDR1 reads SEHNR; CDR2 reads FQNEAQ (reference sequence). Full variable domain (remainder filled in from reference TRBV7-9 and TRBJ2-3): DTGVSQNPRHKITKRGQNVTFRCDPISEHNRLYWYRQTLGQGPEFLTYFQNEAQLEKSRLLSDRFSAERPKGSFSTLEIQRTEQGDSAMYLCASSFLAGEGEQYFGPGTRLTVL.

The gene calls are TRBV4-1 and TRBJ1-6; D might be TRBD1 (5 bases). The V end was cut by 1 base, the J end by 7 bases, with 20 bases between. The germline V gene has CDR1 MGHRA and CDR2 YSYEKL. The CDR3 consists of 18 residues. The CDR3: CASSQVPLVRGENSPLHF. The CDR3 bases are TGCGCCAGCAGCCAAGTCCCATTAGTTAGAGGGGAAAATTCACCCCTCCACTTT.

This clone was detected once. The V and J genes are TRBV7-3 and TRBJ1-2; D is perhaps TRBD1 (5 bases). CDR1 is SGHTA and CDR2 is FQGTGA in the germline V gene. The CDR3 extends over 15 amino acids. The germline V and J ends were trimmed by 4 bases and 3 bases, with 15 bases remaining between them. CDR3 in DNA: TGTGCCAGCAGCTCCTTCCCGATGGGGGACTATGGCTACACCTTC. Its translation: CASSSFPMGDYGYTF.

V and J are TRBV27 and TRBJ2-7; D unclear. From germline, CDR1 is MNHEY and CDR2 SMNVEV (reference sequence). The CDR3 runs 14 residues. With 6 bases removed from V and 0 bases from J, the gap between germline ends came to 12 bases. The chain's CDR3 is CASSPGVFSYEQYF. For the CDR3, the DNA is TGTGCCAGCAGCCCTGGGGTGTTCTCCTACGAGCAGTACTTC.

In DNA form, the CDR3 reads TGCGCCAGCAGCAAGAATAGCGGGAGTAACACCGGGGAGCTGTTTTTT. Translation gives CASSKNSGSNTGELFF. V gene TRBV5-1 combines with J gene TRBJ2-2, with 9 bases matching TRBD2. The CDR3 loop spans 16 amino acids. V shed 4 bases, J shed 2 bases, and the junction held 6 bases outside the gene matches. Germline CDR1 SGHRS, CDR2 YFSETQ. Using reference TRBV5-1 and TRBJ2-2 for the parts outside the CDR3, the full variable domain is KAGVTQTPRYLIKTRGQQVTLSCSPISGHRSVSWYQQTPGQGLQFLFEYFSETQRNKGNFPGRFSGRQFSNSRSEMNVSTLELGDSALYLCASSKNSGSNTGELFFGEGSRLTVL.

This clone was detected many times. This rearrangement joins TRBV30 to TRBJ2-7; 8 bases line up with TRBD1. Per the germline V gene, CDR1 is GTSNPN and CDR2 is SVGIG (reference sequence). J was trimmed by 2 bases and V by 2 bases; bases with no gene match: 8. The CDR3 is made up of 15 amino acids. The CDR3 DNA reads TGTGCCTGGAGTCGGCCAGGGGGCCCCCCCTACGAGCAGTACTTC. Amino acids: CAWSRPGGPPYEQYF.

In the case of this clone: Other nucleotide sequences in the sample specify the same CDR3. The chain uses TRBV19 and TRBJ2-7, with TRBD2 identical over 7 bases. Germline V CDR1 and CDR2: LNHDA, SQIVND (reference sequence). The CDR3 loop spans 14 amino acids. J was trimmed by 2 bases and V by 3 bases; bases with no gene match: 4. CDR3 in amino acids: CASSMGRGPYEQYF. CDR3 sequence (DNA): TGTGCCAGTAGTATGGGGAGGGGCCCCTACGAGCAGTACTTC.

V gene TRBV28 combines with J gene TRBJ2-5; 14 nucleotides align to TRBD2. Germline assignment: CDR1 MDHEN and CDR2 SYDVKM. The CDR3 is 16 amino acids. V shed 5 bases, J shed 4 bases, and the junction held 6 bases outside the gene matches. For the CDR3, the DNA is TGTGCCAGCAGTCCCCGGGGACTAGCGGGAGTAGAGACCCAGTACTTC. This sequence encodes CASSPRGLAGVETQYF. Based on the CDR3 plus reference TRBV28 and TRBJ2-5, the full variable domain is DVKVTQSSRYLVKRTGEKVFLECVQDMDHENMFWYRQDPGLGLRLIYFSYDVKMKEKGDIPEGYSVSREKKERFSLILESASTNQTSMYLCASSPRGLAGVETQYFGPGTRLLVL.

The chain uses TRBV11-2 and TRBJ2-1; D unclear. Germline V CDR1 and CDR2: SGHAT, FQNNGV. This CDR3 contains 18 residues. The V end was cut by 1 base, the J end by 0 bases, with 16 bases between. CDR3 loop: CASSLAAISASSYNEQFF. DNA of the CDR3: TGTGCCAGCAGCTTAGCCGCAATTTCTGCTAGCTCCTACAATGAGCAGTTCTTC.

The rearrangement links TRBV5-6 to TRBJ1-6; D is uncertain. V lost 4 bases, J lost 5 bases, and 13 bases lay in between. Germline values: CDR1 SGHDT, CDR2 YYEEEE. The CDR3 extends over 15 amino acids. The CDR3 sequence: CASSRWPPDNSPLHF. In nucleotides, the CDR3 is TGTGCCAGCAGCCGATGGCCCCCCGATAATTCACCCCTCCACTTT. Full variable domain (rest looked up from reference TRBV5-6 and TRBJ1-6): DAGVTQSPTHLIKTRGQQVTLRCSPKSGHDTVSWYQQALGQGPQFIFQYYEEEERQRGNFPDRFSGHQFPNYSSELNVNALLLGDSALYLCASSRWPPDNSPLHFGNGTRLTVT.

The chain combines TRBV11-2 with TRBJ2-1; D gene uncertain. V lost 8 bases and J lost 8, with 13 bases in between. This CDR3 comprises 12 residues. Germline V gene lookup returns CDR1 SGHAT and CDR2 FQNNGV. CDR3 DNA: TGTGCCAGCCGCCCCCTGCCCGATGAGCAGTTCTTC. This gives the protein CASRPLPDEQFF.

This clone showed up just a few times. The rearrangement uses TRBV5-4 and TRBJ2-5; maybe TRBD2 (5 bases). Germline CDR1 SGHNT, CDR2 YYREEE (reference sequence). Trimming shortened V by 1 base and J by 4 bases, and 14 bases separated the two germline ends. This CDR3 has 15 amino acids. Here the CDR3 DNA reads TGTGCCAGCAGCTTGCGAAGTGCTCGGGGAGAGACCCAGTACTTC. As protein: CASSLRSARGETQYF.

The V gene is TRBV6-1, the J gene TRBJ2-2, with 11 nucleotides matching TRBD1. Per the germline V gene, CDR1 is MNHNS and CDR2 is SASEGT. V gave up 4 bases and J gave up 4 bases; unmatched junction bases: 8. The CDR3 spans 17 residues. This CDR3 reads CASSAGTGGRSTGELFF. CDR3 sequence (DNA): TGTGCCAGCAGTGCCGGGACAGGGGGACGCAGCACCGGGGAGCTGTTTTTT.

About this clone: A read error may account for a junction end that differs from germline. This sample also contains other DNA sequences that code for the same CDR3. The rearrangement uses TRBV5-1 and TRBJ2-7, with D hard to call. Germline V lookup: CDR1 SGHRS, CDR2 YFSETQ. The CDR3 spans 16 residues. This CDR3 reads CASSLAGAGYGYEQYF. DNA of the CDR3: TGCGCCAGCAGTTTGGCCGGAGCAGGTTACGGCTACGAGCAGTACTTC.